These T cell receptor beta chains were read from a single sample in a study of shared clonotypes between healthy human individuals. Generated by immunoSEQ multiplex PCR, the TCRdb table keeps only in-frame clones and is missing some. The sample carries about 2.2 million clones, around 93% recorded once. The specimen was naive CD8+ T cells from PBMCs. Receptors originate from a man aged 18 to 30 in good health. Some clones in this sample may be carry-over from other donors' samples. CDR3s include the opening cysteine and the closing phenylalanine or tryptophan. Where a row states a size, it is once, few, many or the class of an expanded clone; other rows omit it.

>.|TRBV28|TRBJ1-5
CASSLDTAGVKAQHF
>.|TRBV7-2|TRBJ1-2
CASSTPRQYYGYTF
>.|TRBV18|TRBJ2-1
CASSPENTLADNEQFF
>.|TRBV28|TRBJ2-5
CASSLSLAGEEQETQYF
>few|TRBV7-9|TRBJ2-5
CASSLVPGQNDTQYF
>.|TRBV7-3|TRBJ2-3
CASSLGVAPKDTQYF
>.|TRBV29-1|TRBJ2-7
CSVERTGLGSYEQYF
>few|TRBV2|TRBJ1-2
CASIQDFGYTF
>.|TRBV10-3|TRBJ1-2
CAIRGPPYGYTF
>.|TRBV9|TRBJ2-2
CASSGGTAGGPRTGELFF
>once|TRBV15|TRBJ2-1
CATSNAPAAWNEQFF
>.|TRBV7-9|TRBJ1-1
CASSLGQGRTEAFF
>.|TRBV6-1|TRBJ2-7
CASSPSGTSSYEQYF
>.|TRBV27|TRBJ2-1
CASSPSSGEYNEQFF
>.|TRBV7-9|TRBJ1-1
CASSLGRGRSFRTEAFF
>.|TRBV4-2|TRBJ2-7
CASSLEIFRDRGVLRVSEQYF
>.|TRBV27|TRBJ2-3
CASSLADGATQYF
>.|TRBV27|TRBJ2-3
CASSPGTSGRNTQYF
>.|TRBV6-1|TRBJ1-5
CASRPDRGQPQHF
>.|TRBV4-1|TRBJ2-2
CASSQRQGATGELFF
>.|TRBV7-9|TRBJ2-7
CASSLGGMGNEQYF
>.|TRBV27|TRBJ2-7
CASSNPNYEQYF
>.|TRBV4-2|TRBJ2-7
CASSQGTGQGYYEQYF
>.|TRBV5-5|TRBJ2-1
CASSLDLQPGEQFF
>.|TRBV19|TRBJ1-2
CASISTRRGQGNYGYTF
>.|TRBV9|TRBJ2-7
CASSATDGGTLYEQYF
>once|TRBV9|TRBJ1-1
CASSGGQQNTEAFF
>.|TRBV7-9|.
CASSPGNHEQYF
>.|TRBV5-4|TRBJ1-1
CASSPGRENTEAFF
>.|TRBV7-8|TRBJ2-2
CASSTRQGSTGELFF
>.|TRBV10-3|TRBJ2-7
CAISAFGATSGSYEQYF
>.|TRBV9|TRBJ2-2
CASSVRSGRANTGELFF
>few|TRBV10-3|TRBJ1-5
CAIRGGGYNQPQHF
>.|TRBV29-1|TRBJ1-3
CSVEFRQGGNTIYF
>.|TRBV13|TRBJ2-5
CASSPRDRGQETQYF
>once|TRBV12-5|TRBJ2-1
CASGVGGAGNEQFF
>.|TRBV9|TRBJ1-2
CASNPPGGNYGYTF
>once|TRBV7-2|TRBJ2-1
CASSLVGGPDYNEQFF
>.|TRBV28|TRBJ1-1
CASSLYSGSNTEAFF
>.|TRBV6-6|TRBJ1-2
CASSYSSVNYGYTF
>.|TRBV7-9|TRBJ2-6
CASSLKGGGGGSGANVLTF
>once|TRBV7-9|TRBJ1-1
CASSFTGEFTEAFF
>.|TRBV6-1|TRBJ2-1
CASSEILLAETYNEQFF
>.|TRBV28|TRBJ2-7
CASSYMSYEQYF
>.|TRBV29-1|TRBJ1-2
CSVEPPFGNGYTF
>.|TRBV9|TRBJ2-2
CASRQGKGSTGELFF
>.|TRBV7-9|TRBJ1-1
CASSLGETEAFF
>.|TRBV6-5|TRBJ1-1
CASSYGTGTEAFF
>.|TRBV7-9|TRBJ2-1
CASSPRSGRAYNEQFF
>.|TRBV19|TRBJ2-7
CASSMRLLYEQYF
>.|TRBV13|TRBJ2-5
CASSSRLAGIQTQYF
>.|TRBV15|TRBJ2-7
CATSSALAGRSSYEQYF
>.|TRBV5-8|TRBJ1-5
CASSPGTVDSNQPQHF
>.|TRBV6-1|TRBJ2-7
CASSAGELYEQYF
>.|TRBV5-1|TRBJ2-3
CASSTETYSSTDTQYF
>once|TRBV6-1|TRBJ2-5
CASSEYSYRQETQYF
>.|TRBV7-9|TRBJ2-6
CASSPRDAHSGANVLTF
>.|TRBV28|TRBJ2-5
CASSSLWEQETQYF
>.|TRBV15|TRBJ2-5
CATSRGADPGETQYF
>.|TRBV6-6|TRBJ2-3
CASSFLRSTDTQYF